This T cell receptor beta chain emerged from a study of blood T cells in healthy people across ages. A second PCR, run for about 7 to 11 cycles, used a sample-barcoded 5' primer plus a J-beta primer mix. TCRdb called the 5' RACE reads again in MiXCR, with one record for every CDR3 protein. This table holds around 500,000 distinct CDR3 sequences, 25% to 35% found once. This CDR3 is 13 amino acids long. CDR1 is MNHEY, CDR2 SVGEGT, per germline. A further study also used this sample, focusing on T cells of mothers and their children.

This TCR came from a boy aged 2 to 10 in good health. Material for sequencing was blood. The genes are TRBV6-2 or TRBV6-3 and TRBJ2-5; TRBD1 or TRBD2 may be the D gene (5 bases each). With the DNA end fitting TRBJ2-1 better, the J assignment may be wrong. Here the CDR3 DNA reads TGTGCCAGCAGTTATCCGGGACGCCTTCCGCAGTTCTTC. Amino acids: CASSYPGRLPQFF.